This T cell receptor (beta chain) was sequenced for a study of response to subunit inactivated influenza vaccine. Study-wide points: That few new T cells are recruited by each seasonal influenza vaccination was the authors' suggestion.

The CDR3 is made up of 14 amino acids. V trimming: 4 bases; J trimming: 3 bases; junction bases outside the gene matches: 1. The germline gives CDR1 SGHTA, CDR2 FQGNSA. There are many counts of this clonotype. What it binds is not known. TCRdb re-called the RT-PCR reads with MiXCR, one entry per CDR3 protein. The data show fewer than 700,000 distinct CDR3 sequences, 10% to 15% seen once. The V and J genes are TRBV7-2 and TRBJ2-5, with 11 bases that match TRBD2. This TCR came from a man aged 45-60 years who received an inactivated influenza vaccine. Sequencing used PBMCs from blood, obtained roughly 47 days after vaccination. CDR3 region: CASSSGLAEETQYF. CDR3 sequence (DNA): TGTGCCAGCAGCTCGGGACTAGCGGAAGAGACCCAGTACTTC.